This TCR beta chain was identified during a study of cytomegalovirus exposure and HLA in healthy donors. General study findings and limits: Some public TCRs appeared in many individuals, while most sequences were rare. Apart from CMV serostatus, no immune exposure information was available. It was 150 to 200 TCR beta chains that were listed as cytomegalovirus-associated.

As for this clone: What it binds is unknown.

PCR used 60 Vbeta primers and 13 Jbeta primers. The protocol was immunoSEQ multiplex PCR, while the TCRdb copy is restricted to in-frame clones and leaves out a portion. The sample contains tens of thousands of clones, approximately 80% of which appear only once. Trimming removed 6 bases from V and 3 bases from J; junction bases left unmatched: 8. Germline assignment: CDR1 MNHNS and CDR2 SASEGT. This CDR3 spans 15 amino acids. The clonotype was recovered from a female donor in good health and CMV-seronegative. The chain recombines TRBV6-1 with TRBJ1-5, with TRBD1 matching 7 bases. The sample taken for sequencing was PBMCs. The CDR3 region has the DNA TGTGCCAGCAGCTCGAGACAGGGATCCAATCAGCCCCAGCATTTT. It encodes CASSSRQGSNQPQHF.